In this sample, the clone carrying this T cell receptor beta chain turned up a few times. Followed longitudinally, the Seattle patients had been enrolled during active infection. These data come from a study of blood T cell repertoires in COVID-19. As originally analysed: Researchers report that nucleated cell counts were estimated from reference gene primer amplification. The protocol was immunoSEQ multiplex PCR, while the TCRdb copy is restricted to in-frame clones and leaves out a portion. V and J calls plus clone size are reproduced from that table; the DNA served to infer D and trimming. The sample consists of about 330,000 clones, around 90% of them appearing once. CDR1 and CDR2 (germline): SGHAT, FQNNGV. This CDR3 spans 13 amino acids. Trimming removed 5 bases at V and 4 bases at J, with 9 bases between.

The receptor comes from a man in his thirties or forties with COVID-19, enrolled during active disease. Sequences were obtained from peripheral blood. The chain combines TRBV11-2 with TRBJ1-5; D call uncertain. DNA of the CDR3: TGTGCCAGCAGCCACCTCAGGAATCAGCCCCAGCATTTT. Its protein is CASSHLRNQPQHF.